A single sample is the source of the 9 T cell receptor beta chains below, sequenced in a study of control samples from healthy donors and cancer patients. The data were produced by immunoSEQ multiplex PCR, yet TCRdb's version contains in-frame clones alone and is incomplete. The table includes roughly 130,000 clones, 85% to 95% detected once. Sequencing was done on a sample of blood. These TCRs come from a young man in good health.

The chain joins TRBV19 to TRBJ1-1; D is uncertain. The CDR3 is made up of 13 amino acids. V was pared by 5 bases and J by 4 bases, with 11 bases between. CDR1 and CDR2 (germline): LNHDA, SQIVND (reference sequence). CDR3 nucleotide sequence: TGTGCCAGTAGTGCCAAGCCCACCACTGAAGCTTTCTTT. Residues: CASSAKPTTEAFF. Filled out from reference TRBV19 and TRBJ1-1, the complete variable domain reads DGGITQSPKYLFRKEGQNVTLSCEQNLNHDAMYWYRQDPGQGLRLIYYSQIVNDFQKGDIAEGYSVSREKKESFPLTVTSAQKNPTAFYLCASSAKPTTEAFFGQGTRLTVV.

The genes are TRBV11-2 and TRBJ2-7; 13 nucleotides match TRBD2. CDR1 is SGHAT and CDR2 is FQNNGV in the germline V gene. The CDR3 totals 14 residues. The ends lost 5 bases at V and 6 bases at J; junction bases unmatched: 4. CDR3 sequence (DNA): TGTGCCAGCAGCCCCACTAGCGGGGGGGGCGAGCAGTACTTC. It encodes CASSPTSGGGEQYF.

V usage is TRBV2 and J usage is TRBJ1-1; D unclear. V lost 6 bases to trimming and J lost 1 base, with 12 bases between them. This CDR3 is 14 amino acids long. In germline, CDR1 is SNHLY, CDR2 FYNNEI. The CDR3 DNA reads TGTGCCAGCAGGGCGGACGGCAAGAACACTGAAGCTTTCTTT. This encodes CASRADGKNTEAFF.

The V gene is TRBV4-1, the J gene TRBJ1-1; D is possibly TRBD1 (5 bases). V was shortened by 1 base and J by 3 bases, with 15 bases between the two germline ends. The CDR3 totals 16 residues. Germline V lookup: CDR1 MGHRA, CDR2 YSYEKL. The CDR3, as DNA: TGCGCCAGCAGCCAAGTGGACAACCGAAGGGACACTGAAGCTTTCTTT. This encodes CASSQVDNRRDTEAFF.

With respect to this clone: Compared with germline, one end of the junction differs, possibly owing to a read error. The genes are TRBV7-7 and TRBJ2-3; no clear D gene. The CDR3 runs to 13 residues. Germline V gene sequence: CDR1 SSHAT, CDR2 FNYEAQ (reference sequence). In nucleotides, the CDR3 is TGTGCTAGCAGCCCCGACCTAGGGGATACGCAGTATTTT. As protein: CASSPDLGDTQYF. Looking up the rest from reference TRBV7-7 and TRBJ2-3 gives the full variable domain: GAGVSQSPRYKVTKRGQDVTLRCDPISSHATLYWYQQALGQGPEFLTYFNYEAQPDKSGLPSDRFSAERPEGSISTLTIQRTEQRDSAMYRCASSPDLGDTQYFGPGTRLTVL.

In its sample, this clone was seen a few times. The chain recombines TRBV7-9 with TRBJ2-3, with TRBD1 matching 9 bases. CDR1 SEHNR and CDR2 FQNEAQ come from the germline V gene (reference sequence). This CDR3 comprises 16 residues. The junction had 7 bases not matched to a gene; V was cut back by 0 bases and J by 6 bases. The CDR3 sequence is CASSLAGTGPYDTQYF. For the CDR3, the DNA is TGTGCCAGCAGCTTAGCGGGGACAGGGCCCTACGATACGCAGTATTTT. Together with reference TRBV7-9 and TRBJ2-3, the CDR3 gives the full variable domain: DTGVSQNPRHKITKRGQNVTFRCDPISEHNRLYWYRQTLGQGPEFLTYFQNEAQLEKSRLLSDRFSAERPKGSFSTLEIQRTEQGDSAMYLCASSLAGTGPYDTQYFGPGTRLTVL.

This clone was observed a single time. CDR3: CASSFLAGGLYNEQFF. In DNA form, the CDR3 reads TGTGCCAGCAGTTTCTTAGCGGGGGGTCTCTACAATGAGCAGTTCTTC. This chain uses TRBV6-2 or TRBV6-3 with TRBJ2-1; 10 bases align to TRBD2. The ends lost 4 bases at V and 3 bases at J; junction bases unmatched: 6. Germline CDR1 reads MNHEY; CDR2 reads SVGEGT. This CDR3 spans 16 amino acids.

The rearrangement joins TRBV7-9 to TRBJ1-3; the D is unclear. The CDR3 is 13 amino acids. Trimming removed 5 bases from V and 4 bases from J, with 9 bases in between. In germline, CDR1 is SEHNR, CDR2 FQNEAQ (reference sequence). The DNA of the CDR3 is TGTGCCAGCAGCCCCCTCGGGGGAAACACCATATATTTT. Amino acids: CASSPLGGNTIYF.

The chain carries TRBV19 and TRBJ1-1; the match to TRBD1 covers 7 bases. The CDR3 covers 14 residues. Germline-derived CDR1 and CDR2 are LNHDA and SQIVND (reference sequence). Losses at the gene ends were 8 bases for V and 3 bases for J; bases not matched to a gene: 9. This CDR3 is CASHFTGVDTEAFF. The DNA for the CDR3 is TGTGCCAGTCACTTCACAGGGGTGGACACTGAAGCTTTCTTT. Together with reference TRBV19 and TRBJ1-1, the CDR3 gives the full variable domain: DGGITQSPKYLFRKEGQNVTLSCEQNLNHDAMYWYRQDPGQGLRLIYYSQIVNDFQKGDIAEGYSVSREKKESFPLTVTSAQKNPTAFYLCASHFTGVDTEAFFGQGTRLTVV.